These 5 T cell receptor beta chains were sequenced from one sample in a study of cytomegalovirus exposure and HLA in healthy donors. Use of 60 Vbeta and 13 Jbeta primers characterized the PCR. Method: immunoSEQ multiplex PCR; TCRdb's copy keeps in-frame clones and lacks some. In the table there are over 50,000 clones, 65% to 80% of which are singletons. Specimen: PBMCs. The receptors stem from a man aged 35-49 years in good health and CMV-seropositive.

CDR3 nucleotide sequence: TGTGCCAGCAGGGTTAGCGGGGGCTCCGGGGAGCTGTTTTTT. As protein: CASRVSGGSGELFF. V and J are TRBV6-1 and TRBJ2-2, with 9 bases fitting TRBD2. The CDR3 runs to 14 residues. CDR1 and CDR2 from the germline V gene are MNHNS and SASEGT. J gave up 6 bases and V 6 bases, and 5 bases lay outside the gene matches.

This chain uses TRBV5-1 with TRBJ2-5; 7 nucleotides agree with TRBD2. This CDR3 comprises 13 residues. The V and J ends lost 2 bases and 4 bases, in that order; junction bases with no gene match: 2. Germline assignment: CDR1 SGHRS and CDR2 YFSETQ. The chain's CDR3 is CASSFGGGETQYF. Here the CDR3 DNA reads TGCGCCAGCAGCTTTGGGGGGGGAGAGACCCAGTACTTC.

This clone was seen a few times. The chain is built from TRBV13 and TRBJ1-2, with a weak D call TRBD1 (5 bases). Trimming removed 0 bases from V and 4 bases from J, with 6 bases in between. Germline V gene sequence: CDR1 PRHDT, CDR2 FYEKMQ (reference sequence). The CDR3 is 13 amino acids. This CDR3 is CASSLGQVYGYTF. In DNA form, the CDR3 reads TGTGCCAGCAGCTTAGGACAGGTCTATGGCTACACCTTC.

V gene TRBV7-2 combines with J gene TRBJ2-3; 11 bases match TRBD2. Germline trimming cut 6 bases from V and 3 bases from J; bases unmatched to any gene: 11. The CDR3 is 17 residues long. Germline V gene lookup returns CDR1 SGHTA and CDR2 FQGNSA. The CDR3 DNA follows: TGTGCCAGCAGACGTACTAGCGGGGGAGTTGGGACAGATACGCAGTATTTT. Protein product: CASRRTSGGVGTDTQYF.

The chain has TRBV7-8 and TRBJ1-2; D is perhaps TRBD1 (6 bases). V was clipped by 1 base and J by 13 bases, with 10 bases between them. CDR1 and CDR2 (germline): SGHVS, FQNEAQ. CDR3 length equals 11 residues. Here the CDR3 DNA reads TGTGCCAGCAGCTTAGGTGGGGGCGGCACCTTC. Amino acid sequence: CASSLGGGGTF.